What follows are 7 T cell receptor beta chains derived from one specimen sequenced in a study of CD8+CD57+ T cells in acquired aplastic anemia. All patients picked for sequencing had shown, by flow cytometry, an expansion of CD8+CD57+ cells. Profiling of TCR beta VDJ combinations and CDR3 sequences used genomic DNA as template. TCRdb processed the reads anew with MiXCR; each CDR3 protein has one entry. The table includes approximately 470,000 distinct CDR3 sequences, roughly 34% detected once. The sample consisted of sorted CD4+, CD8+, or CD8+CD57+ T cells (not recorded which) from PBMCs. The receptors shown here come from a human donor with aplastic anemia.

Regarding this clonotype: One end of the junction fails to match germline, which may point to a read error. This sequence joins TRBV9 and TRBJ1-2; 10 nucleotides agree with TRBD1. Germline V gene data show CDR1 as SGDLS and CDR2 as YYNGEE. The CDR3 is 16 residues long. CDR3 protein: CASSVVPTGGAYGCTF. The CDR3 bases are TGTGCCAGCAGCGTAGTCCCGACAGGGGGCGCCTATGGCTGCACCTTC.

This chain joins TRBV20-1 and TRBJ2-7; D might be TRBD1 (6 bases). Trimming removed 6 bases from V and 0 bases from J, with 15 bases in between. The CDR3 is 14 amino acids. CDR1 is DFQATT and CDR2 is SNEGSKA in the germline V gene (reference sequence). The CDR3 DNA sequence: TGCAGTGCCAGCCGGACAGTCTACTCCTACGAGCAGTACTTC. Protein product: CSASRTVYSYEQYF.

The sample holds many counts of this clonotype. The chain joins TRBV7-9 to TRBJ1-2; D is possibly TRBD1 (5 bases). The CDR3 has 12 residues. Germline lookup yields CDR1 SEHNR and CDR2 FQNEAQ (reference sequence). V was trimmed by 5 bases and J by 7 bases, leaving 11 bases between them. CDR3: CASSRDGAGYTF. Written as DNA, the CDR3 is TGTGCCAGCAGCCGGGACGGAGCTGGCTACACCTTC.

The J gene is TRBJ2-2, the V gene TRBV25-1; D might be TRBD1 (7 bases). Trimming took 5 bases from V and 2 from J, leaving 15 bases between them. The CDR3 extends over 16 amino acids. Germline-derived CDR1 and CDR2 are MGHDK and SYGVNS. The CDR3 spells CASSPRDSYNTGELFF. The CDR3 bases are TGTGCCAGCAGTCCGCGGGACAGCTACAACACCGGGGAGCTGTTTTTT. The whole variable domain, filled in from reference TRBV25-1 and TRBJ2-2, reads EADIYQTPRYLVIGTGKKITLECSQTMGHDKMYWYQQDPGMELHLIHYSYGVNSTEKGDLSSESTVSRIRTEHFPLTLESARPSHTSQYLCASSPRDSYNTGELFFGEGSRLTVL.

DNA for the CDR3: TGCAGTGCTAGAGATCCGGCAGGGGTAACTGAAGCTTTCTTT. Amino acids: CSARDPAGVTEAFF. This chain links TRBV20-1 with TRBJ1-1, with D possibly matching TRBD1 (6 bases). From germline, CDR1 is DFQATT and CDR2 SNEGSKA (reference sequence). V was pared by 0 bases and J by 5 bases, with 13 bases between. The CDR3 is 14 amino acids.

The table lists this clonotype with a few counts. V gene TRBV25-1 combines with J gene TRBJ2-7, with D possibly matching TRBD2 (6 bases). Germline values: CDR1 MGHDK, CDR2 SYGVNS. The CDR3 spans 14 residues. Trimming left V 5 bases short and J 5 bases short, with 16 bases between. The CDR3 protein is CASSLMLGGHEQYF. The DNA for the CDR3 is TGTGCCAGCAGTTTAATGCTGGGAGGCCACGAGCAGTACTTC.

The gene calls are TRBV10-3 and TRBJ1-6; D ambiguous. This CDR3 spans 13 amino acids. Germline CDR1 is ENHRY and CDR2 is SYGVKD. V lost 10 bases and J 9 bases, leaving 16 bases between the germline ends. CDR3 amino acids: CATYPIAGSPLHF. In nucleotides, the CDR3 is TGTGCCACGTACCCCATAGCTGGTTCACCCCTCCACTTT.